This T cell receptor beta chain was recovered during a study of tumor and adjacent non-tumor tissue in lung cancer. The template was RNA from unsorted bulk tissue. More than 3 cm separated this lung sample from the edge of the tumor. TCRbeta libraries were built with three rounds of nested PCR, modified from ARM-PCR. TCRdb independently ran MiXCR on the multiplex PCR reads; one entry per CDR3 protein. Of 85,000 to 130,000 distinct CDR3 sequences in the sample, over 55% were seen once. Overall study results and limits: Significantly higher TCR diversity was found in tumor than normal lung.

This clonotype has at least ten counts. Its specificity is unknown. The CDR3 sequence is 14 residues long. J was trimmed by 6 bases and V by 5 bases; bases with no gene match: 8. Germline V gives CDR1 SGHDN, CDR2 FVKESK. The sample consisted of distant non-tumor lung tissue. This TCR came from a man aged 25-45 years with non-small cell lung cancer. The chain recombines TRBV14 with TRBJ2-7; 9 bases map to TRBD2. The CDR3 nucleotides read TGTGCCAGCAGCTATAGCGGGGGAATCCCCGAGCAGTACTTC. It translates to CASSYSGGIPEQYF.